The rows below give T cell receptor beta chains drawn from one sample of a study of shared clonotypes between healthy human individuals. Measured with immunoSEQ multiplex PCR; TCRdb has only the in-frame clones, and not every one. The sample holds 2 million to 2.5 million clones; approximately 95% are singletons and the top ten take about 0.41%. The sample taken for sequencing was naive CD4+ T cells from PBMCs. The receptors originated from a man aged 18 to 29 in good health. Some clones in this sample may be carry-over from other donors' samples. Each CDR3 is given with its conserved first and last residue. A D gene is named only where the DNA matches it firmly. Size is stated for part of the rows, as once, few or many counts, or as a class when the clone is expanded.

cdr3_nt cdr3_aa v_call cdr3_length d_call clone_size j_call
TGTGCCAGCAGTTACGGCAGGGTGAATGGCGAGCAGTACTTC CASSYGRVNGEQYF TRBV6-5 14 - - TRBJ2-7
TGTGCCAGCAGGTCCGGGACAGGGCCCACCTACGAGCAGTACTTC CASRSGTGPTYEQYF TRBV5-4 15 TRBD1 - TRBJ2-7
TGTGCCAGCACCGACAGAGGCACATATAGCAATCAGCCCCAGCATTTT CASTDRGTYSNQPQHF TRBV7-9 16 - - TRBJ1-5
TGCGCCAGCAGCCCTCTACTCCTTCCCTACGAGCAGTACTTC CASSPLLLPYEQYF TRBV4-1 14 - - TRBJ2-7
TGTGCCAGCAGTTTTACAGGGGGGAACACTGAAGCTTTCTTT CASSFTGGNTEAFF TRBV28 14 TRBD1 once TRBJ1-1
TGCGCCAGCAGCCCCCTCGGGACAGGGGGTGTCCAAGAGACCCAGTACTTC CASSPLGTGGVQETQYF TRBV5-1 17 TRBD1 - TRBJ2-5
TGTGCCAGCAGTTTAGGGTCCGGGGTTCGGACTGAAGCTTTCTTT CASSLGSGVRTEAFF TRBV27 15 - - TRBJ1-1
TGTGCCAGCAGTTCCTGGACTATTTCAAGGACCTTC CASSSWTISRTF TRBV28 12 - - TRBJ1-2
TGTGCCAGCAGGCGACAGGCCACGAACACTGAAGCTTTCTTT CASRRQATNTEAFF TRBV2 14 - - TRBJ1-1
TGTGCCAGCAGCTTGATGGGGACTACCCAAGAGACCCAGTACTTC CASSLMGTTQETQYF TRBV7-3 15 TRBD2 - TRBJ2-5
TGTGCCAGCAGCCCCCGGGCTAGCGGAGAGTGGCGGAGAAACTACGAGCAGTACTTC CASSPRASGEWRRNYEQYF TRBV7-8 19 TRBD2 - TRBJ2-7
TGTGCCACCAGCAGAGAAGGGACAGGGGGAGTTGGCTACACCTTC CATSREGTGGVGYTF TRBV15 15 TRBD1 - TRBJ1-2
TGTGCCAGCAGCCCAGACAGGATTCTCGATGAAAAACTGTTTTTT CASSPDRILDEKLFF TRBV7-9 15 - - TRBJ1-4
TGTGCCAGCAGATCCCTACCGGTGAACTATGGCTACACCTTC CASRSLPVNYGYTF TRBV19 14 - once TRBJ1-2
TGTGCCAGCACTTTGGGCGGGTACTCTGGAAACACCATATATTTT CASTLGGYSGNTIYF TRBV28 15 - - TRBJ1-3
TGTGCCAGCAGTGAAACTAGCTTGGGCACCGGGGAGCTGTTTTTT CASSETSLGTGELFF TRBV2 15 - - TRBJ2-2
TGTGCCAGCAGCCTCTCCGGGACTTATTCCTACGAGCAGTACTTC CASSLSGTYSYEQYF TRBV7-2 15 - - TRBJ2-7
TGTGCCAGCAGCCAACGATCAGGGGATGGCTACACCTTC CASSQRSGDGYTF TRBV7-9 13 - - TRBJ1-2
TGTGCCAGCTCACCCCCTGGACTAGTAGACACCGGGGAGCTGTTTTTT CASSPPGLVDTGELFF TRBV18 16 TRBD2 - TRBJ2-2
TGTGCCAGCAGCTTTCCAGGATCCCAAGAGACCCAGTACTTC CASSFPGSQETQYF TRBV5-6 14 - - TRBJ2-5